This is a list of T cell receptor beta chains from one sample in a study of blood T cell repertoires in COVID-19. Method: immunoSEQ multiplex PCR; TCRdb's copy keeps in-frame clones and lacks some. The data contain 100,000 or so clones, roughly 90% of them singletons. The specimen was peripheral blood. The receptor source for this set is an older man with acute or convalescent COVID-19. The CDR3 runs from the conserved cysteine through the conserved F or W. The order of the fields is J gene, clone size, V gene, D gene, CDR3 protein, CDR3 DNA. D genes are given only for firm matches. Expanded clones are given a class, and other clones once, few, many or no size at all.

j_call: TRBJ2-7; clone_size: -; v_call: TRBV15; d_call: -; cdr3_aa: CATSRDPGHSFQYF; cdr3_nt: TGTGCCACCAGCAGAGATCCTGGGCACTCCTTTCAGTACTTC
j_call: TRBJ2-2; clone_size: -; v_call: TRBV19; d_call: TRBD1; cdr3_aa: CASRFDRGDPGELFF; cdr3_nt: TGTGCCAGTAGGTTTGACAGGGGGGATCCCGGGGAGCTGTTTTTT
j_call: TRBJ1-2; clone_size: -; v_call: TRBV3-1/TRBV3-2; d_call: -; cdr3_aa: CASSQRAAYGYTF; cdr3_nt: TGTGCCAGCAGCCAGAGGGCAGCCTATGGCTACACCTTC
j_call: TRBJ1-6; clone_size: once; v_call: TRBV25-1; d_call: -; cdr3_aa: CASSEYGYNSPLHF; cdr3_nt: TGTGCCAGCAGTGAATACGGCTATAATTCACCCCTCCACTTT
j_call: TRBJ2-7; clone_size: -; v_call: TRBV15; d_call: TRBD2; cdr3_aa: CATSRDRASGAYEQYF; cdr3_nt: TGTGCCACCAGCAGAGATAGGGCTAGCGGGGCCTACGAGCAGTACTTC
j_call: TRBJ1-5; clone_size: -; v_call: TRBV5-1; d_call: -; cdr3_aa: CASSSGGDQPQHF; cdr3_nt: TGCGCCAGCAGTTCAGGCGGGGACCAGCCCCAGCATTTT
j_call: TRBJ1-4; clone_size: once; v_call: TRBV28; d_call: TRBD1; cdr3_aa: CASTLGQGLDFNEKLFF; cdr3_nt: TGTGCCAGCACCCTGGGACAGGGGCTAGACTTTAATGAAAAACTGTTTTTT
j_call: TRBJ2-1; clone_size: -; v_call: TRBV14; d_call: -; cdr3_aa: CASSQEGADEQFF; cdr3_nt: TGTGCCAGCAGCCAAGAAGGAGCGGATGAGCAGTTCTTC
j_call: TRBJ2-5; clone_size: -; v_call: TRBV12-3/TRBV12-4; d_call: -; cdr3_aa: CASSFGRGETQYF; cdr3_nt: TGTGCCAGCAGTTTCGGCAGGGGTGAGACCCAGTACTTC
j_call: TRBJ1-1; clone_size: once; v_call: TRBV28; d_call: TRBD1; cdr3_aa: CASSYRGMNTEAFF; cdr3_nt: TGTGCCAGCAGTTACAGGGGGATGAACACTGAAGCTTTCTTT
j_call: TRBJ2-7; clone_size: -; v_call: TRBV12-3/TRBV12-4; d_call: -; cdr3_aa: CASIGPGSYEQYF; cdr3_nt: TGTGCCAGCATAGGGCCGGGGTCCTACGAGCAGTACTTC
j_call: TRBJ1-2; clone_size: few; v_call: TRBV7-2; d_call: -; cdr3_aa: CASSLGATEANYGYTF; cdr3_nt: TGTGCCAGCAGCTTGGGGGCCACAGAAGCTAACTATGGCTACACCTTC
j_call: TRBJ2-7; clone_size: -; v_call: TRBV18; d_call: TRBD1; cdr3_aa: CASSPGTGGSYEQYF; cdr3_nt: TGTGCCAGCTCACCAGGCACAGGGGGGTCCTACGAGCAGTACTTC
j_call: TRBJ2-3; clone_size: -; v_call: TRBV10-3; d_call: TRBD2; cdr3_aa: CAVSIAGGPDTQYF; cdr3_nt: TGTGCCGTGTCCATAGCGGGAGGGCCAGATACGCAGTATTTT
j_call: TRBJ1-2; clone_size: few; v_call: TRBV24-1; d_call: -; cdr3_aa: CATSETANYGYTF; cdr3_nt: TGTGCCACCAGTGAAACAGCTAACTATGGCTACACCTTC
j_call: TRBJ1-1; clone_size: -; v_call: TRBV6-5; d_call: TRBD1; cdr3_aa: CASSRPGTGAGEAFF; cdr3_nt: TGTGCCAGCAGTCGTCCCGGGACAGGGGCCGGCGAAGCTTTCTTT
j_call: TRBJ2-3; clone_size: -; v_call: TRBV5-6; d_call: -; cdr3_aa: CASSRDFSTDTQYF; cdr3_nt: TGTGCCAGCAGCAGGGACTTTAGCACAGATACGCAGTATTTT
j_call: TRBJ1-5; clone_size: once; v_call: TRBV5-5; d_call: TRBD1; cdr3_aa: CASSADRGNSNQPQHF; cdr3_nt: TGTGCCAGCAGCGCGGACAGGGGGAATAGCAATCAGCCCCAGCATTTT
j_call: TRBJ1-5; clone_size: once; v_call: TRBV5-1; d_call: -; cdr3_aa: CASSLERVPSNQPQHF; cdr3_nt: TGCGCCAGCAGCTTGGAGAGGGTCCCTAGCAATCAGCCCCAGCATTTT
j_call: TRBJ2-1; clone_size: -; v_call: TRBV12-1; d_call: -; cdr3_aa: CASTILPPYNEQFF; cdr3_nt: TGTGCCAGCACCATACTGCCCCCTTACAATGAGCAGTTCTTC
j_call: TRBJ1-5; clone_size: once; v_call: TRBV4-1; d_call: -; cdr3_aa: CASSHTGRGKNQPQHF; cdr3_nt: TGCGCCAGCAGCCACACAGGGAGAGGAAAAAATCAGCCCCAGCATTTT
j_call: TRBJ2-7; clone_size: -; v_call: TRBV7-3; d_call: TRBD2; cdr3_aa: CASSLRLAGPYEQYF; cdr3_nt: TGTGCCAGCAGCTTACGACTAGCGGGGCCTTACGAGCAGTACTTC
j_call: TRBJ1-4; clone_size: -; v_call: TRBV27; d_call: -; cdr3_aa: CASSPTGSTNEKLFF; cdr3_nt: TGTGCCAGCAGCCCAACAGGGTCAACTAATGAAAAACTGTTTTTT
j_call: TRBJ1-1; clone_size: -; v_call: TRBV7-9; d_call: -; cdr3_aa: CASSFRVNTEAFF; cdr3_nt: TGTGCCAGCAGCTTTCGGGTGAACACTGAAGCTTTCTTT
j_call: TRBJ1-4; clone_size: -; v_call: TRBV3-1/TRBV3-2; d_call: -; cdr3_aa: CASSQDLGGGAEKLFF; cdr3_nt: TGTGCCAGCAGCCAAGATCTAGGAGGGGGGGCAGAAAAACTGTTTTTT
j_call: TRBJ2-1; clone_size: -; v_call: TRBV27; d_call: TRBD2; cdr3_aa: CASQEGWGSGRTNEQFF; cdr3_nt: TGTGCCAGCCAGGAGGGATGGGGGAGCGGGAGGACCAATGAGCAGTTCTTC
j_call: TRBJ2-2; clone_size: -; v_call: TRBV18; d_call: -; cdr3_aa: CASSPPHSRGAFTGELFF; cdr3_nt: TGTGCCAGCTCACCACCGCATTCCCGGGGGGCGTTCACCGGGGAGCTGTTTTTT
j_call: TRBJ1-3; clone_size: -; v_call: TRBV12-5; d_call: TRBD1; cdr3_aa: CASAEQGFGNTIYF; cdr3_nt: TGTGCTAGTGCTGAACAGGGGTTTGGAAACACCATATATTTT
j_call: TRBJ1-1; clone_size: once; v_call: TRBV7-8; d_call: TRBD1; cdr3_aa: CASSVEGANINTEAFF; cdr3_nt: TGTGCCAGCAGCGTCGAGGGGGCCAACATCAACACTGAAGCTTTCTTT
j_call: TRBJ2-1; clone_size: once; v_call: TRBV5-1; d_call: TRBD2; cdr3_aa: CASSLARGVYNEQFF; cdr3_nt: TGCGCCAGCAGCTTGGCCCGGGGGGTCTACAATGAGCAGTTCTTC
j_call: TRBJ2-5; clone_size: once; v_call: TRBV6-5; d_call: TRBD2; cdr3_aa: CASRGTSLGETQYF; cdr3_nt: TGTGCCAGCAGGGGGACTAGCCTCGGAGAGACCCAGTACTTC
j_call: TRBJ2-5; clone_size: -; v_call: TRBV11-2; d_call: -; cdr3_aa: CASSLALQETQYF; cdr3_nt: TGTGCCAGCAGCTTAGCACTCCAAGAGACCCAGTACTTC
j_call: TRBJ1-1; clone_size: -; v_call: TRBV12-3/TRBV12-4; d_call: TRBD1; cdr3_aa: CASRQGAGTEAFF; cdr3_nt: TGTGCCAGCAGGCAGGGGGCCGGCACTGAAGCTTTCTTT
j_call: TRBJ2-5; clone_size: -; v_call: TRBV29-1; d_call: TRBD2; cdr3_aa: CSVPGLAGWETQYF; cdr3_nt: TGCAGCGTCCCGGGACTAGCGGGATGGGAGACCCAGTACTTC
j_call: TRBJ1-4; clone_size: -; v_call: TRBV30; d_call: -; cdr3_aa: CAWNGDPNEKLFF; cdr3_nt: TGTGCCTGGAACGGGGATCCCAATGAAAAACTGTTTTTT
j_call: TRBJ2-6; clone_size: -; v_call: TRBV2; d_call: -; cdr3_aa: CASSDPRGSGANVLTF; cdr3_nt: TGTGCCAGCAGTGACCCTCGGGGGTCTGGGGCCAACGTCCTGACTTTC
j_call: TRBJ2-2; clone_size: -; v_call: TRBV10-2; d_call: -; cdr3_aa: CASKQTRGSNTGELFF; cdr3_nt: TGCGCCAGCAAACAAACACGAGGCTCGAACACCGGGGAGCTGTTTTTT
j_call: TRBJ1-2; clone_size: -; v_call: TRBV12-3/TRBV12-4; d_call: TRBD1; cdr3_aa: CASSPGGEYGYTF; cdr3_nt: TGTGCCAGCAGCCCAGGGGGCGAGTATGGCTACACCTTC
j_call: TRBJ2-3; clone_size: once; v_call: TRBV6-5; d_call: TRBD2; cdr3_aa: CASSSGTSRADTQYF; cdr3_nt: TGTGCCAGCAGTTCCGGGACTAGCAGGGCAGATACGCAGTATTTT
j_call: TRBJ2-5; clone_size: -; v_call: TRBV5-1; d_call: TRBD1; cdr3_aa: CASSFRQGETQYF; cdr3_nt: TGCGCCAGCAGCTTCAGACAGGGAGAGACCCAGTACTTC
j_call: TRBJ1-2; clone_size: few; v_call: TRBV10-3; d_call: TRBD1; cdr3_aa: CAISEPSGGNYGYTF; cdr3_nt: TGTGCCATCAGTGAGCCCTCAGGGGGAAACTATGGCTACACCTTC
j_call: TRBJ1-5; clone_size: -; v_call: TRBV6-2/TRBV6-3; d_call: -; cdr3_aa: CASSYGGVRNQPQHF; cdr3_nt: TGTGCCAGCAGTTACGGGGGGGTTCGCAATCAGCCCCAGCATTTT
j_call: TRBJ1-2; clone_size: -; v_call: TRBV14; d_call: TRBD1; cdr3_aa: CASADRVNYGYTF; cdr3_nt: TGTGCCAGCGCGGACAGGGTGAACTATGGCTACACCTTC
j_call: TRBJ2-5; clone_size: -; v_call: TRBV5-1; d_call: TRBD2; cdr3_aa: CASSPLAGGKQETQYF; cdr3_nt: TGCGCCAGCAGCCCCTTAGCGGGGGGAAAGCAAGAGACCCAGTACTTC
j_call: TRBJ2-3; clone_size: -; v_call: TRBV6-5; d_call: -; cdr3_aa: CASTPGGPMADTQYF; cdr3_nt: TGTGCCAGCACCCCTGGCGGCCCGATGGCAGATACGCAGTATTTT
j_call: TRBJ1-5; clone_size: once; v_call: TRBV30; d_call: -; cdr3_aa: CAWSVLFNQPQHF; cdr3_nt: TGTGCCTGGAGTGTACTTTTCAATCAGCCCCAGCATTTT
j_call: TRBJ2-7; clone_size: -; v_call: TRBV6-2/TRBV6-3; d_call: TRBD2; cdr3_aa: CASSYSSSGRPSFYEQYF; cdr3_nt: TGTGCCAGCAGTTACTCGAGTAGCGGGAGACCCTCATTCTACGAGCAGTACTTC
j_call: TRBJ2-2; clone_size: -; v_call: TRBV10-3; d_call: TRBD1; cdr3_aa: CAILDRENTGELFF; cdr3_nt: TGTGCCATCTTGGACAGGGAGAACACCGGGGAGCTGTTTTTT
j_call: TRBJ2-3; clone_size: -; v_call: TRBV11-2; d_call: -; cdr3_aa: CASSPPGGSTDTQYF; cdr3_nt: TGTGCCAGCAGCCCTCCCGGGGGTAGCACAGATACGCAGTATTTT
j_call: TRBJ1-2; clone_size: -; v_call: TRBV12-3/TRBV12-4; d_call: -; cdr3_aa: CASSFARDGYTF; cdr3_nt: TGTGCCAGCAGTTTTGCCAGGGATGGCTACACCTTC